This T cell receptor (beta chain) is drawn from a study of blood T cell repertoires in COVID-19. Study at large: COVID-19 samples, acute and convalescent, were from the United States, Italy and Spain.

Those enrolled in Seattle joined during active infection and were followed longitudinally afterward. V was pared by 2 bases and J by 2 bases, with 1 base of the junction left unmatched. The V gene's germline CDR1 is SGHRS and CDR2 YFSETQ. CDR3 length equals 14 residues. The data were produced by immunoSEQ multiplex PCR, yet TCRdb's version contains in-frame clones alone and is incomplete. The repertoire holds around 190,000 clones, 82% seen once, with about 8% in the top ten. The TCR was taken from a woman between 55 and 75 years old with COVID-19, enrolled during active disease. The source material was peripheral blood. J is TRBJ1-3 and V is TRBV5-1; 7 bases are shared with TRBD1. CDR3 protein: CASSFGQAGNTIYF. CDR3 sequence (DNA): TGCGCCAGCAGCTTCGGACAGGCTGGAAACACCATATATTTT.